This T cell receptor beta chain derives from a study of blood T cell repertoires in COVID-19. Overall study context: Two negative PCRs, clearance, or symptom resolution characterized the recovered Cohort 3 donors. The United States, Italy and Spain provided the acute and convalescent COVID-19 samples. From T cells, B-cell-depleted T cells, or PBMCs came the material, which was cDNA or gDNA.

The method was immunoSEQ multiplex PCR; TCRdb's version includes in-frame clones alone and lacks a portion of them. The table has 200,000 or so clones, around 86% seen once; the top ten hold approximately 7.2%. Germline loops: CDR1 ENHRY, CDR2 SYGVKD. V shed 6 bases and J shed 0 bases, with 14 bases lying between them. This CDR3 contains 16 residues. The study assigned cohorts using participant-reported clinical history. The receptor was isolated from a man aged 30 to 39 in a cohort exposed to, infected with or recovered from COVID-19 (not recorded which). Sequencing input: PBMCs or T cells enriched from blood (not recorded which). V usage is TRBV10-3 and J usage is TRBJ2-2, with TRBD1 as a possible D gene (6 bases). This chain's CDR3 is CAISPGQSANTGELFF. The DNA for the CDR3 is TGTGCCATCAGCCCCGGACAGTCCGCGAACACCGGGGAGCTGTTTTTT.